The 20 T cell receptor beta chains reported below all come from one sample, sequenced in a study of shared clonotypes between healthy human individuals. Generated by immunoSEQ multiplex PCR, the TCRdb table keeps only in-frame clones and is missing some. Among some 1.5 million clones listed, nearly 99% were seen once. Sequenced: naive CD4+ T cells sorted from blood. Specified subset: CD45RA+ positively selected. The receptors here all came from a man under 40 in good health.

The V gene is TRBV30, the J gene TRBJ2-7, with 10 positions matching TRBD2. Germline assignment: CDR1 GTSNPN and CDR2 SVGIG (reference sequence). The CDR3 loop spans 13 amino acids. Trimming cost V 1 base and J 7 bases; bases outside gene matches: 4. CDR3 protein: CAWSAGLAREQYF. CDR3 nucleotide sequence: TGTGCCTGGAGTGCGGGACTAGCGAGGGAGCAGTACTTC.

This clone was detected once. The chain employs TRBV9 and TRBJ2-7; 13 nucleotides line up with TRBD2. Per the germline V gene, CDR1 is SGDLS and CDR2 is YYNGEE. The CDR3 runs to 15 residues. V lost 4 bases and J lost 10; bases outside the gene matches: 11. CDR3 nucleotides: TGTGCCAGCAGCTTACAACCGGGACTAGCGGGAAAACAGTACTTC. It codes for CASSLQPGLAGKQYF.

V and J are TRBV2 and TRBJ2-3; D is perhaps TRBD1 (6 bases). The CDR3 has 15 residues. With 8 bases removed from V and 2 bases from J, the gap between germline ends came to 17 bases. From germline, CDR1 is SNHLY and CDR2 FYNNEI. CDR3 amino acids: CASFQQGRVTDTQYF. In DNA, the CDR3 is TGTGCCAGCTTCCAACAGGGAAGAGTCACAGATACGCAGTATTTT. Variable domain in full (rest from reference TRBV2 and TRBJ2-3): EPEVTQTPSHQVTQMGQEVILRCVPISNHLYFYWYRQILGQKVEFLVSFYNNEISEKSEIFDDQFSVERPDGSNFTLKIRSTKLEDSAMYFCASFQQGRVTDTQYFGPGTRLTVL.

The V call is TRBV10-3, the J call TRBJ1-4, with D maybe TRBD1 (5 bases). Germline loops: CDR1 ENHRY, CDR2 SYGVKD. There are 12 residues in the CDR3. With 6 bases removed from V and 4 bases from J, the gap between germline ends came to 6 bases. The CDR3, as DNA: TGTGCCATCAGCCAGGGTAATGAAAAACTGTTTTTT. This translates into CAISQGNEKLFF.

Note on this clone: At one end the junction does not follow the germline gene, possibly because of a read error. The rearrangement uses TRBV27 and TRBJ2-7; tentatively, D is TRBD1 (6 bases). The germline gives CDR1 MNHEY, CDR2 SMNVEV (reference sequence). This CDR3 region has 13 residues. This CDR3 reads CASGQTIAYGQYF. CDR3 sequence (DNA): TGTGCCAGCGGACAGACTATCGCGTACGGGCAGTACTTC.

Comment on this clone: An end of the junction does not agree with germline; a read error may underlie this. The chain has TRBV11-2 and TRBJ2-1; TRBD2 aligns across 8 bases. Germline V gives CDR1 SGHAT, CDR2 FQNNGV. This CDR3 is built from 12 residues. In DNA, the CDR3 is TGTGCCAGCAGCCGTATTAGCGGGGTCGCGATCTTC. Encoded protein: CASSRISGVAIF.

Note on this clone: Distinct nucleotide sequences in the sample also encode this CDR3. This chain joins TRBV28 and TRBJ1-3; unclear D gene. The V and J ends lost 2 bases and 0 bases respectively, with 8 bases between them. The germline gives CDR1 MDHEN, CDR2 SYDVKM. The CDR3 is 15 amino acids. The CDR3 DNA reads TGTGCCAGCAGTTTAGGAGGCAGCTCTGGAAACACCATATATTTT. Translated, it gives CASSLGGSSGNTIYF. The full variable domain, rest sourced from reference TRBV28 and TRBJ1-3, is DVKVTQSSRYLVKRTGEKVFLECVQDMDHENMFWYRQDPGLGLRLIYFSYDVKMKEKGDIPEGYSVSREKKERFSLILESASTNQTSMYLCASSLGGSSGNTIYFGEGSWLTVV.

The chain couples TRBV19 to TRBJ2-1; 15 bases match TRBD2. Germline V lookup: CDR1 LNHDA, CDR2 SQIVND (reference sequence). This CDR3 comprises 18 residues. The V segment lost 5 bases and the J segment 9 bases; nucleotides outside the gene matches: 14. The CDR3 loop is CASSLPPGLAGGPFEQFF. CDR3 bases: TGTGCCAGTAGTCTCCCTCCCGGACTAGCGGGAGGGCCCTTTGAGCAGTTCTTC. The full variable domain, rest sourced from reference TRBV19 and TRBJ2-1, is DGGITQSPKYLFRKEGQNVTLSCEQNLNHDAMYWYRQDPGQGLRLIYYSQIVNDFQKGDIAEGYSVSREKKESFPLTVTSAQKNPTAFYLCASSLPPGLAGGPFEQFFGPGTRLTVL.

In DNA, the CDR3 is TGTGCCAGCAGTTCGGTGGGTAGCGGGAGCGTTGAGCAGTTCTTC. As protein: CASSSVGSGSVEQFF. The rearrangement joins TRBV28 to TRBJ2-1, with TRBD2 matching 9 bases. Unmatched junction bases numbered 10, after V lost 4 bases and J lost 9 bases. The CDR3 totals 15 residues. Germline CDR1 and CDR2: MDHEN and SYDVKM.

The J gene is TRBJ2-2, the V gene TRBV30; D is possibly TRBD1 or TRBD2 (5 bases each). V was shortened by 5 bases and J by 1 base, with 11 bases between the two germline ends. The CDR3 length is 14 residues. In germline, CDR1 is GTSNPN, CDR2 SVGIG (reference sequence). CDR3 residues: CAWGGSWNTGELFF. The CDR3 region has the DNA TGTGCCTGGGGGGGATCTTGGAACACCGGGGAGCTGTTTTTT.

This clone has a single count. The V gene is TRBV27, the J gene TRBJ2-7; the D call may be TRBD1 or TRBD2 (6 bases each). V lost 6 bases and J lost 6, with 18 bases in between. The CDR3 runs 14 residues. Germline V gives CDR1 MNHEY, CDR2 SMNVEV (reference sequence). The DNA for the CDR3 is TGTGCCAGCAGGAACCTAGGGGGGCGTATCGAGCAGTACTTC. Its translation: CASRNLGGRIEQYF.

The chain recombines TRBV30 with TRBJ1-3, with 8 bases identical to TRBD1. The CDR3 is 14 amino acids. Germline CDR1 is GTSNPN and CDR2 is SVGIG (reference sequence). V shed 5 bases, J shed 0 bases, and the junction held 3 bases outside the gene matches. CDR3 in amino acids: CAWRDRSSGNTIYF. DNA for the CDR3: TGTGCCTGGCGGGACAGGAGCTCTGGAAACACCATATATTTT.

This chain joins TRBV27 and TRBJ2-1; D gene ambiguous. CDR1 MNHEY and CDR2 SMNVEV come from the germline V gene (reference sequence). There are 13 residues in the CDR3. V was clipped by 4 bases and J by 8 bases, with 12 bases between them. CDR3: CASSSRSTDEQFF. The CDR3, as DNA: TGTGCCAGCAGTTCCCGCAGTACGGATGAGCAGTTCTTC.

The rearrangement uses TRBV5-4 and TRBJ2-6; D is possibly TRBD2 (5 bases). From germline, CDR1 is SGHNT and CDR2 YYREEE (reference sequence). The CDR3 covers 15 residues. V gave up 4 bases and J gave up 0 bases, with 8 bases separating them. The CDR3 sequence: CASSPAGSGANVLTF. The CDR3 DNA reads as TGTGCCAGCAGCCCCGCGGGCTCTGGGGCCAACGTCCTGACTTTC.

Comment on this clone: The same CDR3 also results from other DNA sequences found in this sample. The chain is built from TRBV28 and TRBJ2-7; D is uncertain. The V end was cut by 3 bases, the J end by 3 bases, with 12 bases between. The CDR3 length is 14 residues. Germline V gene lookup returns CDR1 MDHEN and CDR2 SYDVKM. In nucleotides, the CDR3 is TGTGCCAGCAGTTTGACCGGGCCCAACTACGAGCAGTACTTC. Protein sequence: CASSLTGPNYEQYF.

This chain uses TRBV7-8 with TRBJ1-3, with D possibly TRBD1 on 5 matching bases. Germline V gene lookup returns CDR1 SGHVS and CDR2 FQNEAQ. This CDR3 has 15 amino acids. Trimming left V 7 bases short and J 1 base short, with 14 bases between. This CDR3 is CASTLTDSSGNTIYF. In nucleotides, the CDR3 is TGTGCCAGCACCTTGACAGATTCTTCTGGAAACACCATATATTTT.

As for this clone: This sample includes further DNA sequences coding for the same CDR3. This chain joins TRBV9 and TRBJ2-7; 8 nucleotides align to TRBD1. This CDR3 is built from 14 residues. The germline V gene encodes CDR1 SGDLS and CDR2 YYNGEE. V was pared by 0 bases and J by 3 bases, with 2 bases of the junction left unmatched. The CDR3 is CASSVGQGNYEQYF. CDR3 bases: TGTGCCAGCAGCGTAGGACAGGGGAACTACGAGCAGTACTTC.

In the case of this clone: The junction and the germline gene differ at one end; a read error may be behind it. The chain employs TRBV30 and TRBJ2-1, with 11 bases that match TRBD1. The germline gives CDR1 GTSNPN, CDR2 SVGIG (reference sequence). The CDR3 runs 11 residues. The CDR3 coding sequence is TGTGCCTGGAGTGTACGGGACAGGGGGGTCTTC. Its translation is CAWSVRDRGVF.

The chain recombines TRBV5-1 with TRBJ2-5, with D possibly TRBD1 on 6 matching bases. The CDR3 loop spans 14 amino acids. V lost 6 bases and J lost 3, with 15 bases in between. Germline-derived CDR1 and CDR2 are SGHRS and YFSETQ. The CDR3 DNA reads TGCGCCAGCAACCCGGGACACGGCAAAGAGACCCAGTACTTC. This encodes CASNPGHGKETQYF.

V usage is TRBV7-8 and J usage is TRBJ2-5; D not resolved. Germline V lookup: CDR1 SGHVS, CDR2 FQNEAQ. Trimming cost V 1 base and J 5 bases, with 17 bases left between them. The CDR3 is made up of 16 amino acids. The CDR3 region is CASSLGLWGSSETQYF. CDR3 coding DNA: TGTGCCAGCAGCTTAGGTCTTTGGGGTAGCTCGGAGACCCAGTACTTC.